Shown below are 25 T cell receptor beta chains from a single sample sequenced in a study of T cell repertoires in cytomegalovirus infection. No antigen is known for these receptors. TCRdb independently ran MiXCR on the reads; one entry per CDR3 protein. Here the sample spans around 310,000 distinct CDR3 sequences, 25% to 30% being singletons. Material: cultured PBMCs, obtained from culture after CMV antigen stimulation. These receptors all stem from a human donor in good health (CMV status not recorded). Some clones in this sample may be carry-over from other donors' samples.

Ten or more counts support this clonotype. The chain has TRBV5-4 and TRBJ2-1; weak D call: TRBD2 (7 bases). Germline V gene sequence: CDR1 SGHNT, CDR2 YYREEE (reference sequence). CDR3 length: 17 residues. The ends were cut back, 0 bases at V and 0 bases at J, with 13 bases in the middle. CDR3 DNA: TGTGCCAGCAGCTTGGGTGGCGGGGGCAGCTCCTACAATGAGCAGTTCTTC. Amino acids: CASSLGGGGSSYNEQFF.

This clonotype was counted between two and nine times. V usage is TRBV6-6 and J usage is TRBJ1-5; D may be TRBD1 (6 bases). Germline loops: CDR1 MNHNY, CDR2 SVGAGI (reference sequence). With 10 bases removed from V and 3 bases from J, the gap between germline ends came to 10 bases. This CDR3 has 12 amino acids. The CDR3, as DNA: TGTGCCACTCGGGACAACAATCAGCCCCAGCATTTT. It translates to CATRDNNQPQHF.

This clonotype has a count of ten or more. The chain has TRBV6-4 and TRBJ2-1, with D perhaps matching TRBD1 or TRBD2 (6 bases each). With 6 bases removed from V and 6 bases from J, the gap between germline ends came to 15 bases. The CDR3 contains 14 residues. Germline-derived CDR1 and CDR2 are MRHNA and SNTAGT. The CDR3 reads CASSTGTSGNEQFF. In nucleotides, the CDR3 is TGTGCCAGCAGCACAGGGACTTCGGGCAATGAGCAGTTCTTC.

This rearrangement joins TRBV18 to TRBJ1-3; 9 nucleotides agree with TRBD1. Trimming took 3 bases from V and 2 from J; bases not matched to a gene: 8. Germline CDR1 KGHSH, CDR2 LQKENI. This CDR3 contains 17 residues. The CDR3: CASSPPAGTGTGNTIYF. For the CDR3, the DNA is TGTGCCAGCTCACCTCCCGCCGGGACAGGGACTGGAAACACCATATATTTT.

The V call is TRBV10-3, the J call TRBJ1-1, with D hard to call. Germline values: CDR1 ENHRY, CDR2 SYGVKD. Trimming removed 2 bases at V and 5 bases at J, with 12 bases between. CDR3 length: 14 residues. The CDR3 coding sequence is TGTGCCATCAGTGAGCCGAACGGGCGGACTGAAGCTTTCTTT. It yields the protein CAISEPNGRTEAFF.

V is TRBV7-9 and J is TRBJ1-4; 7 bases match TRBD1. Germline assignment: CDR1 SEHNR and CDR2 FQNEAQ (reference sequence). V shed 5 bases and J 4 bases; nucleotides not matched to a gene: 4. The CDR3 covers 14 residues. CDR3 coding DNA: TGTGCCAGCAGCCCTGGACAGGTTAATGAAAAACTGTTTTTT. Its protein product is CASSPGQVNEKLFF.

This rearrangement joins TRBV12-3 or TRBV12-4 to TRBJ1-1, with D uncertain. Deletions cut 1 base from V and 9 bases from J, with 12 bases between. This CDR3 has 13 residues. The CDR3, as DNA: TGTGCCAGCAGTTTAGGTATCCGATACCAAGCTTTCTTT. Translating gives CASSLGIRYQAFF.

J is TRBJ2-7 and V is TRBV7-8, with D tentatively TRBD1 or TRBD2 (6 bases each). The V gene lost 3 bases and the J gene lost 0 bases, with 15 bases spanning the gap. The CDR3 is 16 residues long. Germline CDR1 reads SGHVS; CDR2 reads FQNEAQ. The CDR3 DNA reads TGTGCCAGCAGCTTCAGGGGAGTCGGGAGCTCCTACGAGCAGTACTTC. This translates into CASSFRGVGSSYEQYF.

The chain links TRBV14 to TRBJ2-5, with no clear D. V lost 1 base to trimming and J lost 3 bases, with 6 bases between them. The V gene's germline CDR1 is SGHDN and CDR2 FVKESK. The CDR3 runs 13 residues. In DNA, the CDR3 is TGTGCCAGCAGCCAAGGAAATGAAGAGACCCAGTACTTC. Protein sequence: CASSQGNEETQYF. Full variable domain (rest looked up from reference TRBV14 and TRBJ2-5): EAGVTQFPSHSVIEKGQTVTLRCDPISGHDNLYWYRRVMGKEIKFLLHFVKESKQDESGMPNNRFLAERTGGTYSTLKVQPAELEDSGVYFCASSQGNEETQYFGPGTRLLVL.

The CDR3, as DNA: TGTGCCAGCAGTCCCCCATCCGGTCGGTATGGCTACACCTTC. Protein product: CASSPPSGRYGYTF. The chain has TRBV27 and TRBJ1-2; unclear D gene. The V gene lost 5 bases and the J gene lost 5 bases, with 15 bases spanning the gap. The CDR3 has 14 amino acids. Per germline, CDR1 MNHEY and CDR2 SMNVEV (reference sequence).

This clonotype came up a few times. The V call is TRBV6-1, the J call TRBJ2-1, with D perhaps TRBD2 (5 bases). This CDR3 has 15 amino acids. The V gene's germline CDR1 is MNHNS and CDR2 SASEGT. V was pared by 2 bases and J by 2 bases, with 10 bases between. This chain's CDR3 is CASSEQDSTYNEQFF. Written as DNA, the CDR3 is TGTGCCAGCAGTGAACAGGACTCTACCTACAATGAGCAGTTCTTC.

As DNA, the CDR3 is TGTGCCAGCAGTTACCTAGGACAGGGCGGGCAGCCCCAGCATTTT. It translates to CASSYLGQGGQPQHF. V usage is TRBV6-8 and J usage is TRBJ1-5; 8 bases are shared with TRBD1. The J segment lost 7 bases and the V segment lost 2 bases, leaving 7 bases of the junction unmatched. CDR3 length equals 15 residues. Germline CDR1 is MNHGY and CDR2 is SAAAGT.

This clonotype was recorded a few times. The chain uses TRBV4-1 and TRBJ2-5; D remains unclear. V was clipped by 4 bases and J by 2 bases, with 11 bases between them. CDR1 MGHRA and CDR2 YSYEKL come from the germline V gene. The CDR3 length is 14 residues. The CDR3 loop reads CASSPTQAQETQYF. CDR3 DNA: TGCGCCAGCAGCCCCACTCAGGCTCAAGAGACCCAGTACTTC.

The gene calls are TRBV12-3 or TRBV12-4 and TRBJ1-5; maybe TRBD1 (5 bases). The CDR3 totals 13 residues. V was pared by 4 bases and J by 9 bases, with 13 bases between. The CDR3 nucleotides read TGTGCCAGCAGTTCGACAGCTGCGGGGCCCCAGCATTTT. Translated, it gives CASSSTAAGPQHF.

In its sample, this clonotype was seen a few times. The gene calls are TRBV20-1 and TRBJ2-5, with D unclear. The germline CDR1 and CDR2 sequences are DFQATT and SNEGSKA (reference sequence). V dropped 1 base and J dropped 1 base, with 4 bases sitting between them. The CDR3 sequence is 12 residues long. CDR3 bases: TGCAGTGCTAGAGGGGCCCAAGAGACCCAGTACTTC. This sequence encodes CSARGAQETQYF.

The chain combines TRBV5-1 with TRBJ1-2; no clear D. This CDR3 has 15 amino acids. Germline V CDR1 and CDR2: SGHRS, YFSETQ. Trimming shortened V by 0 bases and J by 8 bases, and 17 bases separated the two germline ends. CDR3 in amino acids: CASSLGAALDGGYTF. The CDR3 DNA reads TGCGCCAGCAGCTTGGGTGCCGCCCTTGATGGCGGCTACACCTTC.

The rearrangement joins TRBV9 to TRBJ1-2; the D is unclear. Per the germline V gene, CDR1 is SGDLS and CDR2 is YYNGEE. The CDR3 contains 14 residues. V lost 0 bases to trimming and J lost 9 bases, with 15 bases between them. CDR3 nucleotides: TGTGCCAGCAGCGTAGATATTTGGAAACAGAGCTACACCTTC. Translation gives CASSVDIWKQSYTF.

V is TRBV3-1 and J is TRBJ1-2, with D possibly being TRBD1 (5 bases). The germline gives CDR1 LGHDT, CDR2 YNNKEL (reference sequence). The V end was cut by 3 bases, the J end by 7 bases, with 12 bases between. The CDR3 extends over 13 amino acids. The CDR3 protein is CASSHSREGGYTF. The CDR3 DNA is TGTGCCAGCAGCCACAGCAGGGAAGGTGGCTACACCTTC.

The chain couples TRBV27 to TRBJ2-7, with D maybe TRBD1 (5 bases). V shed 3 bases and J shed 5 bases, with 14 bases lying between them. The CDR3 is 14 amino acids. Germline V gene lookup returns CDR1 MNHEY and CDR2 SMNVEV (reference sequence). The CDR3: CASSFSAGRHEQYF. CDR3 DNA: TGTGCCAGCAGTTTTTCGGCAGGGCGACACGAGCAGTACTTC.

This clonotype was seen repeatedly, ten times or more. The chain couples TRBV7-2 to TRBJ2-1; D not resolved. Deletions cut 2 bases from V and 6 bases from J, with 11 bases between. CDR1 and CDR2 from the germline V gene are SGHTA and FQGNSA. CDR3 size: 14 residues. The CDR3: CASSLSSVGNEQFF. CDR3 in DNA: TGTGCCAGCAGCTTATCCAGCGTGGGCAATGAGCAGTTCTTC.

This clonotype has just one count. The chain carries TRBV10-3 and TRBJ1-2, with 10 positions matching TRBD1. Germline CDR1 reads ENHRY; CDR2 reads SYGVKD. With V trimmed by 4 bases and J by 7 bases, 3 bases remained unmatched. CDR3 size: 13 residues. The DNA of the CDR3 is TGTGCCATCAGTGGACAGGGGGCAGGTGGCTACACCTTC. Translation: CAISGQGAGGYTF.

The chain employs TRBV12-3 or TRBV12-4 and TRBJ2-3, with D unclear. Trimming took 1 base from V and 5 from J, leaving 10 bases between them. The CDR3 is 14 residues long. This CDR3 reads CASSLEVRRDTQYF. The CDR3 DNA follows: TGTGCCAGCAGTTTAGAGGTTCGCAGAGATACGCAGTATTTT.

V gene TRBV27 combines with J gene TRBJ2-7; 10 positions agree with TRBD2. The CDR3 consists of 15 residues. V gave up 6 bases and J gave up 0 bases; unmatched junction bases: 5. Germline CDR1 reads MNHEY; CDR2 reads SMNVEV (reference sequence). CDR3 sequence: CASRPASGSSYEQYF. The DNA of the CDR3 is TGTGCCAGCAGACCTGCTAGCGGGAGCTCCTACGAGCAGTACTTC.

The chain couples TRBV6-6 to TRBJ2-3; D ambiguous. Germline lookup yields CDR1 MNHNY and CDR2 SVGAGI (reference sequence). Trimming took 0 bases from V and 5 from J, leaving 9 bases between them. The CDR3 extends over 14 amino acids. The CDR3 region is CASSYSTVGDTQYF. Written as DNA, the CDR3 is TGTGCCAGCAGTTACTCGACTGTCGGAGATACGCAGTATTTT.

This clonotype was found a few times. A junction end diverges from the germline sequence, so it may reflect a read error. The chain combines TRBV5-3 with TRBJ2-5; D might be TRBD2 (7 bases). TRBV5-3 is flagged as an ORF with uncertain function. This CDR3 is 16 amino acids long. The CDR3 region is CASSLAFGGRQETQYF. Written as DNA, the CDR3 is TGTGCCAGCAGCTTGGCATTCGGGGGGCGCCAAGAGACCCAGTACTTC.